This T cell receptor (beta chain) was sequenced during a study of beta chain features in type 1 diabetes. Broader study findings: Among patients, naive, central memory and Treg TCRB repertoires appeared more similar than among healthy donors. For type 1 diabetes patients, VDJ junctions showed fewer insertions and more deletions.

This clone was counted between two and nine times. Its target is unknown. Every bit of the isolated RNA underwent reverse transcription, so sequencing read expressed TCRB transcripts. There were 3.5 million to 4.5 million reads on average in the naive, central memory and regulatory T cell samples. Produced via immunoSEQ multiplex PCR; TCRdb's table is partial and in-frame only. This sample has about 230,000 clones, with 7.5% to 10% found just once. Central memory, naive, regulatory and stem cell-like memory CD4+ cells were sorted by CD45RO/CCR7/CD25/CD127/CD95/CD27. The sequence was obtained from a young woman in good health. The sample taken for sequencing was naive CD4+ T cells from blood.

The CDR3 region is CASSAQVDNTEAFF. The CDR3, as DNA: TGTGCCAGCAGTGCCCAGGTAGACAACACTGAAGCTTTCTTT. V and J are TRBV6-1 and TRBJ1-1; no firm D call. This CDR3 has 14 residues. Germline V gene sequence: CDR1 MNHNS, CDR2 SASEGT. Trimming shortened V by 4 bases and J by 2 bases, and 11 bases separated the two germline ends.